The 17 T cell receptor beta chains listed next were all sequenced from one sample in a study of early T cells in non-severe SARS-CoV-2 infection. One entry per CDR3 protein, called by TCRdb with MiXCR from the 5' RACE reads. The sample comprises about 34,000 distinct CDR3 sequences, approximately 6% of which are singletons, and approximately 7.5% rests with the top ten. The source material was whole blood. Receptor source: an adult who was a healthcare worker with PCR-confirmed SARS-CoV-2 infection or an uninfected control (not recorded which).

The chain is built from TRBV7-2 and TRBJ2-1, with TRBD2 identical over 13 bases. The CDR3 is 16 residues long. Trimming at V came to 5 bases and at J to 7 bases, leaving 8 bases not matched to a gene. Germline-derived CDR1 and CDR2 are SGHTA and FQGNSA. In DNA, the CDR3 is TGTGCCAGCAGCGGGCGACTAGCGGGGGGCAGAAATGAGCAGTTCTTC. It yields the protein CASSGRLAGGRNEQFF.

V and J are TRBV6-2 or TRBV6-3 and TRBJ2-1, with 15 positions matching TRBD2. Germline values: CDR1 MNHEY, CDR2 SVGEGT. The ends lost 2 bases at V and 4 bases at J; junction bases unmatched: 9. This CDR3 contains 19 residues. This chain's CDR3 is CASSYPLGTSGGLYNEQFF. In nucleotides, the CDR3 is TGTGCCAGCAGTTACCCCTTAGGGACTAGCGGGGGGCTGTACAATGAGCAGTTCTTC.

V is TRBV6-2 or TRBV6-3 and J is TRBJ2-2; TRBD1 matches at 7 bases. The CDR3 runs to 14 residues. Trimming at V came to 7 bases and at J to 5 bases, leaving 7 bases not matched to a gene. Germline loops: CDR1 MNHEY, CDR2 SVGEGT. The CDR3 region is CASNRQGGTGELFF. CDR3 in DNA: TGTGCCAGCAATAGACAGGGCGGAACCGGGGAGCTGTTTTTT.

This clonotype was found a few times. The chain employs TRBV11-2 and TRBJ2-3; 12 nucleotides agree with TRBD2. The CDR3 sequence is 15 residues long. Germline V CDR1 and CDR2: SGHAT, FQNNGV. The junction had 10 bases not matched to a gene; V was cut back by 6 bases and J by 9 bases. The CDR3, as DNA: TGTGCCAGCAGTCCTAGCGGGGGGGCTTACGGAACGCAGTATTTT. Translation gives CASSPSGGAYGTQYF. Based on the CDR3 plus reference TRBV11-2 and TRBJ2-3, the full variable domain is EAGVAQSPRYKIIEKRQSVAFWCNPISGHATLYWYQQILGQGPKLLIQFQNNGVVDDSQLPKDRFSAERLKGVDSTLKIQPAKLEDSAVYLCASSPSGGAYGTQYFGPGTRLTVL.

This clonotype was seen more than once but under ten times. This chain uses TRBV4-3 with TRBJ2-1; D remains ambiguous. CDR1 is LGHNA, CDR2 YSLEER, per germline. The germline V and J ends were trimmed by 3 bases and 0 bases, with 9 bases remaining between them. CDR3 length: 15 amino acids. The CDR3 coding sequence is TGCGCCAGCAGCCAGAGATCCAACTCCTACAATGAGCAGTTCTTC. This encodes CASSQRSNSYNEQFF.

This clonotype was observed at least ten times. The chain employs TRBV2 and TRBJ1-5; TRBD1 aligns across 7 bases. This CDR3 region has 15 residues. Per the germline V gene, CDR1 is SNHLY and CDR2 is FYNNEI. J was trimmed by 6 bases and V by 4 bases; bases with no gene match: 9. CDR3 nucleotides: TGTGCCAGCAGTGTAGTCCGACAGGGAGGTCAGCCCCAGCATTTT. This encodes CASSVVRQGGQPQHF.

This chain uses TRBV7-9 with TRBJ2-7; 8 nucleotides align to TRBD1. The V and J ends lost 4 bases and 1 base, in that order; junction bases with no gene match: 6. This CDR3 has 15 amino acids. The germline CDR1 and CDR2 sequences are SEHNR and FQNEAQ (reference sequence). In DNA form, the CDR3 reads TGTGCCAGCAGCTCCGACAGGGGTCTTTCCTACGAGCAGTACTTC. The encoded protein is CASSSDRGLSYEQYF.

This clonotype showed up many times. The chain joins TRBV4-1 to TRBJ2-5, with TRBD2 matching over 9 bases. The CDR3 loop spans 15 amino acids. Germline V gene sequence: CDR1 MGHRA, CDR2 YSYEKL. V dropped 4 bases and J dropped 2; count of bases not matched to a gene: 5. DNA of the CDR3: TGCGCCAGCAGCCCCGGAGCGGGGGGTCAAGAGACCCAGTACTTC. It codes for CASSPGAGGQETQYF.

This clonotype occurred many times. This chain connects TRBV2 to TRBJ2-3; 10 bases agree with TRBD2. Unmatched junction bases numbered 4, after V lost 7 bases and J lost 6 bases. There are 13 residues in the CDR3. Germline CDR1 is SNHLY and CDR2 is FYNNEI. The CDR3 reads CASKGLALDTQYF. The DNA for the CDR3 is TGTGCCAGCAAGGGACTAGCGTTGGATACGCAGTATTTT.

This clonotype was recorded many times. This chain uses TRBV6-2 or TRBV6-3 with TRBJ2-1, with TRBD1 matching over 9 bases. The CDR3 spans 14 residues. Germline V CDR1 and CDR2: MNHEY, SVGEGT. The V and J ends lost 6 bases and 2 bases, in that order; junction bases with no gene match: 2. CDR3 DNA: TGTGCCAGCAGGGGACAGGGAACCTACAATGAGCAGTTCTTC. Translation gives CASRGQGTYNEQFF.

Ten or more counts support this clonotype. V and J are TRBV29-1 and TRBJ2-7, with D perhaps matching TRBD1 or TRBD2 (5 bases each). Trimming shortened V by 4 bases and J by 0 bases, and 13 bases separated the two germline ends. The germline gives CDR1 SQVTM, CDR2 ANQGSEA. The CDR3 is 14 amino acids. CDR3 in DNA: TGCAGCGTTGCCTCGGGACGGAGCTCCTACGAGCAGTACTTC. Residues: CSVASGRSSYEQYF.

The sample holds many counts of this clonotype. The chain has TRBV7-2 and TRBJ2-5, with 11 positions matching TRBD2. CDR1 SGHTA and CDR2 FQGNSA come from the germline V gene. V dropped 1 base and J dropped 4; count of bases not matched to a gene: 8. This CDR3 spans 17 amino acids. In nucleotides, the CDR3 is TGTGCCAGCAGCTTAGATGTAGCGGGGGGGTTTAGAGAGACCCAGTACTTC. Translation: CASSLDVAGGFRETQYF.

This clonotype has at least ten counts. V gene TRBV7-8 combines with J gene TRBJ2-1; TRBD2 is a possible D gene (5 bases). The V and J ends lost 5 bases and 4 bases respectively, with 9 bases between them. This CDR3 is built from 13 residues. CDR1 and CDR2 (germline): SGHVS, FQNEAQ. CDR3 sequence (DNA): TGTGCCAGCAGCCCCAGGAGGTACAATGAGCAGTTCTTC. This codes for CASSPRRYNEQFF.

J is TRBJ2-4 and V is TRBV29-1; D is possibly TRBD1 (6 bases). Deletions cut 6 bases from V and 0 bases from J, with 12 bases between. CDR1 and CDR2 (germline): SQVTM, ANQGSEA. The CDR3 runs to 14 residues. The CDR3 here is CSVQGKLAKNIQYF. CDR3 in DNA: TGCAGCGTACAGGGAAAGCTAGCCAAAAACATTCAGTACTTC.

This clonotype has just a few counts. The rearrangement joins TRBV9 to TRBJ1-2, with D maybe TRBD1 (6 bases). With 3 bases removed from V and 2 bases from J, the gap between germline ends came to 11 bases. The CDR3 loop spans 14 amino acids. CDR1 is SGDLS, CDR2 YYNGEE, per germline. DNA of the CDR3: TGTGCCAGCAGCGCCGGGGACACCAACTATGGCTACACCTTC. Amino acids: CASSAGDTNYGYTF. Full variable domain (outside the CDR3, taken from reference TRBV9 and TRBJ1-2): DSGVTQTPKHLITATGQRVTLRCSPRSGDLSVYWYQQSLDQGLQFLIQYYNGEERAKGNILERFSAQQFPDLHSELNLSSLELGDSALYFCASSAGDTNYGYTFGSGTRLTVV.

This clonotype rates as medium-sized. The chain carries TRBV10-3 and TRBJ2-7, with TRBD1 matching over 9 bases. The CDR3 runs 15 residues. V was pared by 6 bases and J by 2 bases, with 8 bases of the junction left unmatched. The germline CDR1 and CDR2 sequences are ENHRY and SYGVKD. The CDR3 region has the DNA TGTGCCATCAGCACCGGACAGGGGAGTCCCTACGAGCAGTACTTC. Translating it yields CAISTGQGSPYEQYF.

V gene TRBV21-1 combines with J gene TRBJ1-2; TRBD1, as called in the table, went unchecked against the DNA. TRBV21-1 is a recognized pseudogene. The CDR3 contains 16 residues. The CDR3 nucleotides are TGTGCCAGCACCAAAGCTGGCAGGGGATTTAACTATGGCTACACCTTC. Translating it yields CASTKAGRGFNYGYTF.